This is a list of T cell receptor beta chains from one sample in a study of T cell changes during pregnancy in multiple sclerosis. TCRdb's copy holds only in-frame clones and misses some; the assay was immunoSEQ multiplex PCR. The sample lists about 59,000 clones, about 93% occurring once. Sequenced here: CD8+ T cells from peripheral blood mononuclear cells, sampled in the third trimester of pregnancy. The receptors were gathered from a female donor with multiple sclerosis, enrolled in a pregnancy study. CDR3s include the opening cysteine and the closing phenylalanine or tryptophan. Fields, in order: D gene, clone size, V gene, J gene, CDR3 DNA, CDR3 protein. The D gene is left open where the match is weak. Rows give clone size only sometimes, using once, few, many, or a class for an expanded clone.

-	-	TRBV28	TRBJ2-3	TGTGCCAGCAGTTTACTGCAGGGTATGGTTACGCAGTATTTT	CASSLLQGMVTQYF
-	-	TRBV12-2	TRBJ2-7	TGTGCAAGTCGCTTAGAACTAGCGGCGAGCTACGAGCAGTACTTC	CASRLELAASYEQYF
-	-	TRBV19	TRBJ2-7	TGTGCCAGTAGTCCACGGAAGGGGTACGAGCAGTACTTC	CASSPRKGYEQYF
-	few	TRBV11-2	TRBJ1-1	TGTGCCAGCAGCTTATGGGGGGGCGAGCAAACTGAAGCTTTCTTT	CASSLWGGEQTEAFF
-	-	TRBV19	TRBJ2-7	TGTGCCAGTAGTATAAGGGACACCCTCTACGAGCAGTACTTC	CASSIRDTLYEQYF
-	-	TRBV5-6	TRBJ1-2	TGTGCCAGCAGCTTTGGACAGATTCTTGGCTACACCTTC	CASSFGQILGYTF
TRBD1	-	TRBV27	TRBJ2-3	TGTGCCAGCAGTTATCAGGGGGGCACAGATACGCAGTATTTT	CASSYQGGTDTQYF
TRBD2	-	TRBV28	TRBJ2-7	TGTGCCAGCAGCGATAACACTAGCGGATACTCCTACGAGCAGTACTTC	CASSDNTSGYSYEQYF
TRBD2	-	TRBV18	TRBJ2-1	TGTGCCAGCTCACCAGAGGGACTAGCGGCTTACAATGAGCAGTTCTTC	CASSPEGLAAYNEQFF
-	-	TRBV6-1	TRBJ1-1	TGTGCCAGCAGTGACCGTCTCCCCACTGAAGCTTTCTTT	CASSDRLPTEAFF
TRBD1	-	TRBV27	TRBJ1-5	TGTGCCAGCAGTTTATTTGGGACAGGGGCGCAGCCCCAGCATTTT	CASSLFGTGAQPQHF
-	-	TRBV10-1	TRBJ2-7	TGCGCCAGCAGTGAGTCGGAACGGGGGATGTACGAGCAGTACTTC	CASSESERGMYEQYF
-	-	TRBV2	TRBJ1-1	TGTGCCAGCACCGGGGGAAGGACTGAAGCTTTCTTT	CASTGGRTEAFF
TRBD2	-	TRBV28	TRBJ2-3	TGTGCCAGCAGGTCGACTAGCGGCTCCTTCACAGATACGCAGTATTTT	CASRSTSGSFTDTQYF
TRBD1	-	TRBV5-1	TRBJ2-1	TGCGCCAGCAGCCCAACGACAGGGCTCGATGAGCAGTTCTTC	CASSPTTGLDEQFF
-	-	TRBV27	TRBJ2-2	TGTGCCAGCAGTTACGTTTTAGGGACAGGGGAGCTGTTTTTT	CASSYVLGTGELFF
TRBD1	-	TRBV4-1	TRBJ2-1	TGCGCCAGCAGCCAAGAACAGGGGTCTAGTGATGAGCAGTTCTTC	CASSQEQGSSDEQFF
-	-	TRBV19	TRBJ1-1	TGTGCCAGTATAGCGTACATGAACACTGAAGCTTTCTTT	CASIAYMNTEAFF
-	-	TRBV15	TRBJ2-3	TGTGCCACCAGCAGAAGCGGGAGCACAGATACGCAGTATTTT	CATSRSGSTDTQYF
-	once	TRBV11-3	TRBJ2-3	TGTGCCAGCAGCCCAGGAGGCGTGACAGATACGCAGTATTTT	CASSPGGVTDTQYF
TRBD2	-	TRBV4-3	TRBJ2-3	TGCGCCAGCAGCCCCCGACTAGCGGGCCATGGAGATACGCAGTATTTT	CASSPRLAGHGDTQYF
TRBD2	-	TRBV11-2	TRBJ2-1	TGTGCCAGCAGCTTTTCTAGCGGGAGGTATGAGCAGTTCTTC	CASSFSSGRYEQFF
TRBD2	-	TRBV7-9	TRBJ2-1	TGTGCCAGCAGCCTTGTAGCGGGAACCAATGAGCAGTTCTTC	CASSLVAGTNEQFF
-	once	TRBV12-5	TRBJ2-7	TGTGCTAGTGGTCCCCTTGGCGGGCGAGGATACGAGCAGTACTTC	CASGPLGGRGYEQYF
-	-	TRBV27	TRBJ2-1	TGTGCCAGCAGTTCCGGGGTGAACTACAATGAGCAGTTCTTC	CASSSGVNYNEQFF
-	-	TRBV27	TRBJ1-1	TGTGCCAGGCCTACAGAGAACACTGAAGCTTTCTTT	CARPTENTEAFF
-	-	TRBV13	TRBJ2-4	TGTGCCAGCAGCTCTCGGTTAGCCAAAAACATTCAGTACTTC	CASSSRLAKNIQYF
TRBD2	-	TRBV4-3	TRBJ2-1	TGCGCCAGCAGCCAAGATAATGGACTAGGGATGGGAGAGCAGTTCTTC	CASSQDNGLGMGEQFF
-	-	TRBV12-5	TRBJ1-5	TGTGCTAGTGGTTGGGGGGGTCAGCCCCAGCATTTT	CASGWGGQPQHF
-	-	TRBV6-1	TRBJ1-1	TGTGCCAGCAGTGAAATTATCCGCGGCAGCTACACTGAAGCTTTCTTT	CASSEIIRGSYTEAFF
-	-	TRBV6-1	TRBJ2-3	TGTGCCAGCAGTGACGGGTGGACTAGCACAGATACGCAGTATTTT	CASSDGWTSTDTQYF
-	-	TRBV10-3	TRBJ1-2	TGTGCCACCAGACAGGATGGCTACACCTTC	CATRQDGYTF
-	once	TRBV28	TRBJ1-4	TGTGCCAGCAGTCCCCCGGGACAACTTAATGAAAAACTGTTTTTT	CASSPPGQLNEKLFF
-	-	TRBV5-1	TRBJ1-1	TGCGCCAGCAGCTTGGTATCAGACACTGAAGCTTTCTTT	CASSLVSDTEAFF
-	-	TRBV19	TRBJ2-7	TGTGCCAGTAACTCCCGACAGGAATCCCCCTACGAGCAGTACTTC	CASNSRQESPYEQYF
TRBD2	once	TRBV7-9	TRBJ2-2	TGTGCCAGCAGCTTGTTACTCAGGCGGGAGAGGTGGGAGCTGTTTTTT	CASSLLLRRERWELFF
-	-	TRBV5-6	TRBJ1-2	TGTGCCAGCAGCTTCAAGGAGGGAGTTTACTATGGCTACACCTTC	CASSFKEGVYYGYTF
TRBD1	-	TRBV2	TRBJ2-7	TGTGCCAGCACACTGTGGGACAGGGAATCCTACGAGCAGTACTTC	CASTLWDRESYEQYF
TRBD2	-	TRBV27	TRBJ2-1	TGTGCCAGCGAGGGACTAGCGGGAGGGTTAGAGTGGTCCTACAATGAGCAGTTCTTC	CASEGLAGGLEWSYNEQFF
-	-	TRBV9	TRBJ2-1	TGTGCCAGCAGCGTAGAACCAGGGTCCTACAATGAGCAGTTCTTC	CASSVEPGSYNEQFF
-	-	TRBV19	TRBJ1-1	TGTGCCAGTAGTATCCCCGGGATGAACACTGAAGCTTTCTTT	CASSIPGMNTEAFF
-	-	TRBV5-1	TRBJ1-4	TGCGCCAGCAGCACCTCAGGGGCAACTAATGAAAAACTGTTTTTT	CASSTSGATNEKLFF
TRBD1	-	TRBV11-3	TRBJ1-5	TGTGCCAGCAGCCCCCCGGAGGGGGCGAGCAATCAGCCCCAGCATTTT	CASSPPEGASNQPQHF
-	once	TRBV19	TRBJ2-5	TGTGCCACCGCTAGGGGTTGGAGAGAGACCCAGTACTTC	CATARGWRETQYF
TRBD1	-	TRBV5-4	TRBJ1-2	TGTGCCAGCAGTCCGGGACAGGGGAACTATGGCTACACCTTC	CASSPGQGNYGYTF